The rows below give T cell receptor beta chains drawn from one sample of a study of blood T cell repertoires in COVID-19. Profiled with immunoSEQ multiplex PCR; TCRdb holds only in-frame clones, not every one. The data contain about 140,000 clones, 86% of them singletons. The sample comprised peripheral blood. The receptors were gathered from a woman aged 55-75 years with acute or convalescent COVID-19. The CDR3 runs from the conserved cysteine through the conserved F or W. The D gene is left open where the match is weak. Only part of the rows carry a size: once, few, many, or a class if the clone is expanded.

>TRBV5-1|TRBJ2-5|.|.
CASSLNSPQETQYF
TGCGCCAGCAGCTTGAATAGCCCCCAAGAGACCCAGTACTTC
>TRBV10-2|TRBJ1-5|.|.
CASSESTGQYQPQHF
TGCGCCAGCAGTGAGTCGACAGGCCAATATCAGCCCCAGCATTTT
>TRBV18|TRBJ2-1|.|.
CASSRDSLEEQFF
TGTGCCAGCTCTCGGGACTCGCTTGAGGAGCAGTTCTTC
>TRBV6-5|TRBJ2-7|.|TRBD1
CASSRDRLGEQYF
TGTGCCAGCAGTCGGGACAGGTTGGGCGAGCAGTACTTC
>TRBV10-2|TRBJ2-7|few|TRBD1
CASSLGQGPTYEQYF
TGCGCCAGCAGCCTCGGACAGGGTCCAACCTACGAGCAGTACTTC
>TRBV3-1/TRBV3-2|TRBJ2-1|.|.
CASSQRNEQFF
TGTGCCAGCAGCCAACGCAATGAGCAGTTCTTC
>TRBV21-1|TRBJ1-3|.|.
CASSKRGGNRRLSGNTIYF
TGTGCCAGCAGCAAAAGGGGTGGGAACAGGCGTCTCTCTGGAAACACCATATATTTT
>TRBV5-1|TRBJ2-1|.|TRBD2
CASGRTGTSGGAPDDEQFF
TGCGCCAGCGGTCGAACCGGGACTAGCGGGGGGGCCCCCGATGATGAGCAGTTCTTC
>TRBV5-1|TRBJ2-7|.|.
CASSLQSPEGEQYF
TGCGCCAGCAGCTTGCAAAGCCCGGAGGGCGAGCAGTACTTC
>TRBV24-1|TRBJ1-2|.|.
CATSDPRGDHYGYTF
TGTGCCACCAGTGATCCTAGGGGCGACCACTATGGCTACACCTTC
>TRBV10-2|TRBJ1-2|.|TRBD1
CASSPLQGPLAGYTF
TGCGCCAGCAGCCCCTTACAGGGGCCCCTGGCTGGCTACACCTTC
>TRBV28|TRBJ1-3|.|TRBD1
CASSLLLGQLSGNTIYF
TGTGCCAGCAGTTTATTACTGGGACAGCTCTCTGGAAACACCATATATTTT
>TRBV7-2|TRBJ2-7|.|TRBD1
CASSLGTEYEQYF
TGTGCCAGCAGCTTGGGGACAGAATACGAGCAGTACTTC
>TRBV6-5|TRBJ2-4|.|.
CASRAANIQYF
TGTGCCAGCAGGGCCGCAAACATTCAGTACTTC
>TRBV6-5|TRBJ1-4|.|.
CASKRTVNEKLFF
TGTGCCAGCAAGAGGACAGTTAATGAAAAACTGTTTTTT
>TRBV7-3|TRBJ2-7|.|.
CASSLTRSDEQYF
TGTGCCAGCAGCTTAACGCGAAGCGACGAGCAGTACTTC
>TRBV19|TRBJ2-1|.|.
CASSIAGYSYNEQFF
TGTGCCAGTAGTATTGCGGGGTACTCCTACAATGAGCAGTTCTTC
>TRBV11-2|TRBJ1-2|.|.
CASSPYRERRYGYTF
TGTGCCAGCAGCCCATACAGGGAGAGGCGCTATGGCTACACCTTC
>TRBV27|TRBJ1-4|.|TRBD1
CASSLGWTGRGANEKLFF
TGTGCCAGCAGTTTAGGCTGGACAGGGCGGGGAGCTAATGAAAAACTGTTTTTT
>TRBV4-1|TRBJ2-5|.|.
CASSVMGGLSVETQYF
TGCGCCAGCAGCGTTATGGGGGGGCTCTCAGTAGAGACCCAGTACTTC